The entry that follows covers one T cell receptor beta chain sequence. What it recognizes is unknown. The sample comes from a study of T cell repertoires in cytomegalovirus infection. Study as a whole: Both a matching HLA type and CMV infection were indicated by public TCR beta signatures. Study-wide points: The ex vivo response showed dominance by HLA-C-restricted CMV-specific TCR beta clonotypes.

MiXCR, run by TCRdb on the reads, gives a single entry per CDR3 protein. Here the sample spans tens of thousands of distinct CDR3 sequences, under 25% being singletons. This CDR3 comprises 15 residues. V lost 5 bases to trimming and J lost 1 base, with 14 bases between them. Germline CDR1 MNHEY, CDR2 SMNVEV (reference sequence). The clonotype comes from a human donor in good health (CMV status not recorded). Some clones in this sample may be carry-over from other donors' samples. The chain links TRBV27 to TRBJ1-2; D not resolved. Sequenced here: CD8+ T cells from cultured PBMCs, sampled from culture after CMV antigen stimulation. The CDR3 loop reads CASSRAANLNYGYTF. Written as DNA, the CDR3 is TGTGCCAGCAGTCGGGCAGCCAATCTTAACTATGGCTACACCTTC.